The clone carrying this T cell receptor beta chain is a singleton in its sample. This entry is derived from a study of blood T cell repertoires in COVID-19. Study-level information: From T cells, B-cell-depleted T cells, or PBMCs came the material, which was cDNA or gDNA.

TCRdb keeps only in-frame clones here, not all; method: immunoSEQ multiplex PCR. This table has around 250,000 clones, roughly 85% appearing once. Trimming stripped 3 bases from V and 8 bases from J, with 20 bases between. This CDR3 has 16 residues. CDR1 and CDR2 from the germline V gene are LNHDA and SQIVND (reference sequence). The chain uses TRBV19 and TRBJ2-1, with D possibly TRBD1 on 6 matching bases. The source of this sequence is a woman aged 45-60 years with acute COVID-19. The specimen was PBMCs or T cells enriched from blood (not recorded which). The CDR3 nucleotides read TGTGCCAGTAGTATGTGCGGTAAACAGGGATGTGATGAGCAGTTCTTC. Translated, it gives CASSMCGKQGCDEQFF.